The next 21 T cell receptor beta chains were all read from a single sample in a study of blood T cell repertoires in COVID-19. Method: immunoSEQ multiplex PCR; TCRdb's copy keeps in-frame clones and lacks some. In the table there are 300,000 or so clones, 70% to 90% of which are singletons. The sequenced sample consisted of PBMCs or T cells enriched from blood (not recorded which). The receptor source for this set is a woman between 18 and 30 years old who had recovered from COVID-19.

V is TRBV7-9 and J is TRBJ1-5, with TRBD1 as a possible D gene (6 bases). The CDR3 is 15 amino acids. CDR1 and CDR2 (germline): SEHNR, FQNEAQ (reference sequence). V was clipped by 1 base and J by 6 bases, with 13 bases between them. Here the CDR3 reads CASSLEGGVAQPQHF. CDR3 sequence (DNA): TGTGCCAGCAGCTTAGAAGGGGGGGTGGCTCAGCCCCAGCATTTT.

This clone was picked up a small number of times. The V and J genes are TRBV2 and TRBJ2-5; TRBD1 aligns across 7 bases. The CDR3 covers 14 residues. Germline loops: CDR1 SNHLY, CDR2 FYNNEI. Trimming cost V 6 bases and J 3 bases; bases outside gene matches: 7. As DNA, the CDR3 is TGTGCCAGCAGCCCCGGGACAGTTAAAGAGACCCAGTACTTC. This sequence encodes CASSPGTVKETQYF.

This clone was detected once. V usage is TRBV25-1 and J usage is TRBJ1-2; weak D call: TRBD1 (6 bases). V was clipped by 3 bases and J by 3 bases, with 11 bases between them. Germline V gene sequence: CDR1 MGHDK, CDR2 SYGVNS. This CDR3 is built from 14 residues. For the CDR3, the DNA is TGTGCCAGCAGTGACAGGGGTGGGTACTATGGCTACACCTTC. Translating gives CASSDRGGYYGYTF.

V and J are TRBV7-3 and TRBJ1-1; possibly TRBD1 for D (5 bases). The V end lost 4 bases, the J end lost 1 base, and 13 bases lay between the germline ends. In germline, CDR1 is SGHTA, CDR2 FQGTGA. The CDR3 has 15 residues. The CDR3 region has the DNA TGTGCCAGCAGCTCGGATAATACAGGGAACACTGAAGCTTTCTTT. This sequence encodes CASSSDNTGNTEAFF.

This clone came up a few times. The chain links TRBV9 to TRBJ2-3; 10 positions match TRBD2. Looked up from germline, CDR1 is SGDLS and CDR2 is YYNGEE. CDR3 size: 15 residues. After removal of 0 bases from V and 5 bases from J, the junction contained 3 bases not matched to a gene. CDR3 nucleotide sequence: TGTGCCAGCAGCGTAGAAGCTAGCGGGGGAGATACGCAGTATTTT. Its protein product is CASSVEASGGDTQYF.

The rearrangement joins TRBV7-2 to TRBJ1-6; 8 bases fit TRBD1. Germline trimming cut 3 bases from V and 8 bases from J; bases unmatched to any gene: 9. Looked up from germline, CDR1 is SGHTA and CDR2 is FQGNSA. CDR3 length equals 16 residues. In DNA form, the CDR3 reads TGTGCCAGCAGCTTTTCGATCGGGACAGGTTATTCACCCCTCCACTTT. Translated, it gives CASSFSIGTGYSPLHF.

The chain joins TRBV20-1 to TRBJ2-5; a weak D match, TRBD2 (6 bases). Trimming took 6 bases from V and 0 from J, leaving 20 bases between them. CDR3 length: 16 amino acids. Germline V gene sequence: CDR1 DFQATT, CDR2 SNEGSKA (reference sequence). CDR3 coding DNA: TGCAGTGCCAGTACCGGGGCGGGATTGTACCAAGAGACCCAGTACTTC. Its translation is CSASTGAGLYQETQYF.

The V gene is TRBV18, the J gene TRBJ1-4, with a tentative D call TRBD1 (6 bases). Between the trimmed V and J ends, which lost 2 bases and 7 bases, there was a span of 8 bases. This CDR3 has 13 residues. Germline loops: CDR1 KGHSH, CDR2 LQKENI. In nucleotides, the CDR3 is TGTGCCAGCTCACCAAGAGGGGGTGAAAAACTGTTTTTT. Residues: CASSPRGGEKLFF.

This clone was counted a single time. The V and J genes are TRBV12-3 or TRBV12-4 and TRBJ2-1; no reliable D call. The CDR3 runs to 11 residues. V lost 6 bases to trimming and J lost 12 bases, with 12 bases between them. CDR3 sequence: CASSRVVGQFF. For the CDR3, the DNA is TGTGCCAGCAGCCGGGTTGTTGGGCAGTTCTTC.

This clone was seen more than once but under ten times. V is TRBV2 and J is TRBJ2-5, with no clear D. Germline CDR1 is SNHLY and CDR2 is FYNNEI. V shed 4 bases and J shed 0 bases, with 9 bases lying between them. The CDR3 extends over 14 amino acids. The DNA for the CDR3 is TGTGCCAGCAGTGGGTTAGCAAACCAAGAGACCCAGTACTTC. Translating gives CASSGLANQETQYF.

The chain employs TRBV5-6 and TRBJ2-3; the match to TRBD2 covers 9 bases. The CDR3 runs 18 residues. Unmatched junction bases numbered 14, after V lost 1 base and J lost 5 bases. From germline, CDR1 is SGHDT and CDR2 YYEEEE. In nucleotides, the CDR3 is TGTGCCAGCAGCTTGATCCTAGCGGGAAACCGGGGGCGAGATACGCAGTATTTT. Amino acid sequence: CASSLILAGNRGRDTQYF.

The chain combines TRBV10-3 with TRBJ1-1, with D unclear. CDR3 length equals 12 residues. Trimming left V 10 bases short and J 3 bases short, with 12 bases between. In germline, CDR1 is ENHRY, CDR2 SYGVKD. CDR3: CATAQADTEAFF. The CDR3 region has the DNA TGTGCCACCGCTCAAGCGGACACTGAAGCTTTCTTT.

This clone was seen only a few times. The chain uses TRBV30 and TRBJ1-2, with TRBD1 matching over 10 bases. The V gene's germline CDR1 is GTSNPN and CDR2 SVGIG (reference sequence). The CDR3 sequence is 15 residues long. V lost 3 bases, J lost 2 bases, and 6 bases stayed unmatched. For the CDR3, the DNA is TGTGCCTGGAGAACGGGGACAGGGGCGAACTATGGCTACACCTTC. Amino acid sequence: CAWRTGTGANYGYTF.

The chain uses TRBV30 and TRBJ2-3, with 14 nucleotides matching TRBD2. There are 16 residues in the CDR3. Germline CDR1 is GTSNPN and CDR2 is SVGIG (reference sequence). V dropped 2 bases and J dropped 4; count of bases not matched to a gene: 5. CDR3 nucleotide sequence: TGTGCCTGGAGTTCCGGGACTAGCGGGGGCGCAGATACGCAGTATTTT. Its translation is CAWSSGTSGGADTQYF.

The chain couples TRBV11-2 to TRBJ2-3; perhaps TRBD1 as D (5 bases). Germline-derived CDR1 and CDR2 are SGHAT and FQNNGV. The CDR3 has 13 residues. The V gene lost 3 bases and the J gene lost 6 bases, with 10 bases spanning the gap. For the CDR3, the DNA is TGTGCCAGCAGCTTCCAGACAGACGATACGCAGTATTTT. This codes for CASSFQTDDTQYF.

The chain uses TRBV18 and TRBJ1-1, with D perhaps TRBD1 (5 bases). V was clipped by 8 bases and J by 2 bases, with 15 bases between them. The germline V gene encodes CDR1 KGHSH and CDR2 LQKENI. The CDR3 spans 14 residues. The CDR3, as DNA: TGTGCCAGCACTGATACAAGGGGAAACACTGAAGCTTTCTTT. Encoded protein: CASTDTRGNTEAFF.

V and J are TRBV6-5 and TRBJ2-7; 7 positions match TRBD1. V lost 0 bases, J lost 4 bases, and 6 bases stayed unmatched. The CDR3 has 15 amino acids. Germline V gives CDR1 MNHEY, CDR2 SVGAGI. The CDR3 DNA sequence: TGTGCCAGCAGTTACTCGGGACAGAGCACTTACGAGCAGTACTTC. It encodes CASSYSGQSTYEQYF.

The CDR3 DNA reads TGTGCCAGCAGCCGGGGCTCCCAAAACACTGAAGCTTTCTTT. Translated: CASSRGSQNTEAFF. The chain uses TRBV3-1 (or the pseudogene TRBV3-2) and TRBJ1-1; a weak D match, TRBD1 (5 bases). V lost 4 bases, J lost 2 bases, and 11 bases lay in between. The V gene's germline CDR1 is LGHDT and CDR2 YNNKEL (reference sequence). The CDR3 is 14 residues long.

This chain uses TRBV4-2 with TRBJ2-7; 7 positions match TRBD2. This CDR3 contains 15 residues. Germline lookup yields CDR1 LGHNA and CDR2 YNFKEQ. With 3 bases clipped from V and 3 bases from J, the junction kept 8 bases outside the gene matches. CDR3 protein: CASSHEASGYYEQYF. Here the CDR3 DNA reads TGTGCCAGCAGCCACGAGGCTAGCGGTTACTACGAGCAGTACTTC.

The chain employs TRBV19 and TRBJ2-2; D might be TRBD1 (6 bases). Germline CDR1 LNHDA, CDR2 SQIVND (reference sequence). Deletions cut 6 bases from V and 1 base from J, with 9 bases between. The CDR3 totals 14 residues. This chain's CDR3 is CASSRTENTGELFF. The CDR3 DNA follows: TGTGCCAGTAGCAGGACAGAGAACACCGGGGAGCTGTTTTTT.

This rearrangement joins TRBV14 to TRBJ2-7, with a possible D match to TRBD2 (5 bases). Trimming stripped 4 bases from V and 6 bases from J, with 25 bases between. The germline V gene has CDR1 SGHDN and CDR2 FVKESK. The CDR3 length is 17 residues. The CDR3 sequence: CASSPGLVGEYPFEQYF. DNA for the CDR3: TGTGCCAGCAGCCCCGGTTTGGTGGGAGAATATCCCTTCGAGCAGTACTTC. The full variable domain, with the rest looked up from reference TRBV14 and TRBJ2-7, is EAGVTQFPSHSVIEKGQTVTLRCDPISGHDNLYWYRRVMGKEIKFLLHFVKESKQDESGMPNNRFLAERTGGTYSTLKVQPAELEDSGVYFCASSPGLVGEYPFEQYFGPGTRLTVT.